A few counts support the clone carrying this TCR beta chain. The data originate from a study of blood T cells in healthy people across ages. The CDR3 sequence is 17 residues long. The V end lost 0 bases, the J end lost 0 bases, and 17 bases lay between the germline ends. Germline V gene sequence: CDR1 DFQATT, CDR2 SNEGSKA (reference sequence). It was with a sample-barcoded 5' primer and a J-beta primer mix that a second PCR of roughly 7 to 12 cycles was run. TCRdb used MiXCR to reprocess the 5' RACE reads, holding one entry per CDR3 protein. Here the sample spans 800,000 or so distinct CDR3 sequences, roughly 46% being singletons.

The clonotype comes from a man older than 75 in good health. The V and J genes are TRBV20-1 and TRBJ1-2; a weak D match, TRBD1 (6 bases). The sample was blood. This CDR3 reads CSARDLWWRGTNYGYTF. CDR3 nucleotides: TGCAGTGCTAGAGATTTGTGGTGGAGGGGGACTAACTATGGCTACACCTTC.